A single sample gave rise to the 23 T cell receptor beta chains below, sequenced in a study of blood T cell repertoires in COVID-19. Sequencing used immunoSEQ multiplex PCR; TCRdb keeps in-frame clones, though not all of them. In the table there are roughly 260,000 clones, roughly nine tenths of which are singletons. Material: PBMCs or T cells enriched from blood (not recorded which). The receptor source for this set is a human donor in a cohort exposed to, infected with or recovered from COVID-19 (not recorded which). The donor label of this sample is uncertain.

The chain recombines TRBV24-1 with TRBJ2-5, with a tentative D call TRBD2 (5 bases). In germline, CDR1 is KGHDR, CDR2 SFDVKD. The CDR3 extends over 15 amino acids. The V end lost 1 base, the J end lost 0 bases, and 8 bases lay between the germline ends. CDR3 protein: CATSDFTGNQETQYF. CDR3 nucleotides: TGTGCCACCAGTGATTTCACCGGGAACCAAGAGACCCAGTACTTC.

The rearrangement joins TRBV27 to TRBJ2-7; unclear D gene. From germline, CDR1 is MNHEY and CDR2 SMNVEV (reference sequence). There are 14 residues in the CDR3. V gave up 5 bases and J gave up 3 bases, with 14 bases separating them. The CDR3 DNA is TGTGCCAGCAGTCCCCGGAGCTCCTACTACGAGCAGTACTTC. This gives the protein CASSPRSSYYEQYF.

The CDR3 coding sequence is TGTGCCGGCGGGACAGGGATGAATCAGCCCCAGCATTTT. Translation: CAGGTGMNQPQHF. The chain couples TRBV30 to TRBJ1-5; 9 bases line up with TRBD1. V shed 8 bases and J 4 bases; nucleotides not matched to a gene: 6. The CDR3 spans 13 residues. Germline CDR1 is GTSNPN and CDR2 is SVGIG (reference sequence).

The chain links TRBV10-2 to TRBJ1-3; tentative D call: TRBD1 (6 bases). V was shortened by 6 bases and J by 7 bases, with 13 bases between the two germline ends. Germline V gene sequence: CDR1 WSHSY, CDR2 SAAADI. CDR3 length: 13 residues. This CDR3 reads CASSLGQPNTIYF. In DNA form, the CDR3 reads TGCGCCAGCAGCTTGGGACAACCGAACACCATATATTTT.

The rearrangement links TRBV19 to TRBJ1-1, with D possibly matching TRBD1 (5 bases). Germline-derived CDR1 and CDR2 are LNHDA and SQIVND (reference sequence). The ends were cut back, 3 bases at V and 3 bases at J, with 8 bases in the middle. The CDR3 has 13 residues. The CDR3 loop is CASSMWGDTEAFF. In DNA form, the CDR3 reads TGTGCCAGTAGTATGTGGGGGGACACTGAAGCTTTCTTT.

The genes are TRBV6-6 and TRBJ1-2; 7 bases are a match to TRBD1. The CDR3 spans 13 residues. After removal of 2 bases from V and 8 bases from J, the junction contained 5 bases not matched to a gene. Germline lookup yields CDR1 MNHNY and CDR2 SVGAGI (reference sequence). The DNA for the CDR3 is TGTGCCAGCAGTTACAAAGGGGGCGAAGGCTACACCTTC. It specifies CASSYKGGEGYTF.

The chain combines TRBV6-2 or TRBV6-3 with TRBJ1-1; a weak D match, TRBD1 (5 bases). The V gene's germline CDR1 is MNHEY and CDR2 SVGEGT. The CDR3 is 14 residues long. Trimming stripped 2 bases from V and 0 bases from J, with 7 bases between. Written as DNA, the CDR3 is TGTGCCAGCAGTTACGTAGGGGTGAACACTGAAGCTTTCTTT. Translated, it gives CASSYVGVNTEAFF.

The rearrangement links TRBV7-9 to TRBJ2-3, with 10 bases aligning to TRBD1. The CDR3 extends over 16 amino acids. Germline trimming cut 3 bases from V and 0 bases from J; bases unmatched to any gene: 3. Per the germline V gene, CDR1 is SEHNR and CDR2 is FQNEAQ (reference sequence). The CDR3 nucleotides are TGTGCCAGCAGCTTCCGACAGGGGGCTAGCACAGATACGCAGTATTTT. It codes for CASSFRQGASTDTQYF.

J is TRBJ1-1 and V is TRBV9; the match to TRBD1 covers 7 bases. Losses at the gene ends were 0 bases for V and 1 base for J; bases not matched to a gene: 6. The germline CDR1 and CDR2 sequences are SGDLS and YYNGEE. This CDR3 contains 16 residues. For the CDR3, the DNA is TGTGCCAGCAGCGTAGGGGCAGGGGGAGAGAACACTGAAGCTTTCTTT. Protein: CASSVGAGGENTEAFF.

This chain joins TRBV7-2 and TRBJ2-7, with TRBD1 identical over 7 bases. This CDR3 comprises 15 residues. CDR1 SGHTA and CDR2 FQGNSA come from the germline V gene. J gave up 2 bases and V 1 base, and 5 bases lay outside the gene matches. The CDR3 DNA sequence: TGTGCCAGCAGCTTAGGCTCCGGACAGGCCTACGAGCAGTACTTC. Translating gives CASSLGSGQAYEQYF. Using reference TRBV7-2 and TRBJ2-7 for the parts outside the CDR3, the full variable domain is GAGVSQSPSNKVTEKGKDVELRCDPISGHTALYWYRQSLGQGLEFLIYFQGNSAPDKSGLPSDRFSAERTGGSVSTLTIQRTQQEDSAVYLCASSLGSGQAYEQYFGPGTRLTVT.

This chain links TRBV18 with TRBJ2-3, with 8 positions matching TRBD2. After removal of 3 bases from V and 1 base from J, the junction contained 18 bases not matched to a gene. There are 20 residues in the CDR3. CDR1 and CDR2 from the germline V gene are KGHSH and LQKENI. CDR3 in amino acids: CASSPAALHRGGSGTDTQYF. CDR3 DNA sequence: TGTGCCAGCTCACCCGCTGCCCTACATCGGGGGGGGTCTGGCACAGATACGCAGTATTTT. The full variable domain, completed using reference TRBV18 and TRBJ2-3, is NAGVMQNPRHLVRRRGQEARLRCSPMKGHSHVYWYRQLPEEGLKFMVYLQKENIIDESGMPKERFSAEFPKEGPSILRIQQVVRGDSAAYFCASSPAALHRGGSGTDTQYFGPGTRLTVL.

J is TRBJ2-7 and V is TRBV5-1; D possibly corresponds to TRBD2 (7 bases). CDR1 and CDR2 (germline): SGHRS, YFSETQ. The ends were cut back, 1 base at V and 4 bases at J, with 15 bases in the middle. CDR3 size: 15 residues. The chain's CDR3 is CASSLTPGGSYEQYF. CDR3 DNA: TGCGCCAGCAGCTTGACCCCGGGGGGCAGTTACGAGCAGTACTTC.

CDR3 nucleotide sequence: TGTGCCAGCAGTGAGGCGCTAGGGGCCGGGGAGACCCAGTACTTC. Its protein product is CASSEALGAGETQYF. This rearrangement joins TRBV6-1 to TRBJ2-5; D is perhaps TRBD1 (5 bases). Germline V gene sequence: CDR1 MNHNS, CDR2 SASEGT. The CDR3 has 15 amino acids. The V and J ends lost 3 bases and 5 bases respectively, with 16 bases between them.

DNA of the CDR3: TGTGCCAGCAGTGATCCGGGGCGGGGGGAAGAGACCCAGTACTTC. Amino acids: CASSDPGRGEETQYF. The gene calls are TRBV6-1 and TRBJ2-5; TRBD2 agrees at 8 bases. CDR3 length: 15 residues. The trim removed 3 bases at V and 3 bases at J, leaving 6 bases unmatched. Germline CDR1 is MNHNS and CDR2 is SASEGT.

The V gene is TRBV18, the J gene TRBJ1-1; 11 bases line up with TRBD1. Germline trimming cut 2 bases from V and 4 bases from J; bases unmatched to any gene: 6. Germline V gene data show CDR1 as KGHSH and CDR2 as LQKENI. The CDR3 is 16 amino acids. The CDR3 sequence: CASSPRTGGFGTEAFF. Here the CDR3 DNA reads TGTGCCAGCTCACCAAGGACAGGGGGCTTCGGCACTGAAGCTTTCTTT. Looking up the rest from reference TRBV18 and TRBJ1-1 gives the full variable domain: NAGVMQNPRHLVRRRGQEARLRCSPMKGHSHVYWYRQLPEEGLKFMVYLQKENIIDESGMPKERFSAEFPKEGPSILRIQQVVRGDSAAYFCASSPRTGGFGTEAFFGQGTRLTVV.

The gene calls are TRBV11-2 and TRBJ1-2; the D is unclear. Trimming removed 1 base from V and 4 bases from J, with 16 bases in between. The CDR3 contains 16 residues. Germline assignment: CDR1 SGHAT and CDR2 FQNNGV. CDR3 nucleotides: TGTGCCAGCAGCTTAGTCCATGAGGCACCTTTCTATGGCTACACCTTC. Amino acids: CASSLVHEAPFYGYTF.

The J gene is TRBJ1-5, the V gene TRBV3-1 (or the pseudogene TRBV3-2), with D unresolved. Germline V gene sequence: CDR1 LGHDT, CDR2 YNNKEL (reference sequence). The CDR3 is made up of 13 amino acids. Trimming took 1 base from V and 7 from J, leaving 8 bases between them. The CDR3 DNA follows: TGTGCCAGCAGCCAAGCCGAGGGCCAGCCCCAGCATTTT. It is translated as CASSQAEGQPQHF.

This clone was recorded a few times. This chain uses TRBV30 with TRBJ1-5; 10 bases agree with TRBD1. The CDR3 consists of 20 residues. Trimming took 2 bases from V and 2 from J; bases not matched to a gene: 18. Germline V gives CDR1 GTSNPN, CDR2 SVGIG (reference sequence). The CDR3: CAWSPSLFGDRGHRNQPQHF. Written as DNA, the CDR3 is TGTGCCTGGAGTCCTAGCTTGTTTGGGGACAGGGGACATCGCAATCAGCCCCAGCATTTT.

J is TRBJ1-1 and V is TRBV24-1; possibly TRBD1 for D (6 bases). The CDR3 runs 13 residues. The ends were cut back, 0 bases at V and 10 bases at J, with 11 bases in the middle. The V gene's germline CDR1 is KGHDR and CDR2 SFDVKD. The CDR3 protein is CATSDLTGSRAFF. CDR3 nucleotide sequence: TGTGCCACCAGTGATTTGACAGGGTCCAGAGCTTTCTTT.

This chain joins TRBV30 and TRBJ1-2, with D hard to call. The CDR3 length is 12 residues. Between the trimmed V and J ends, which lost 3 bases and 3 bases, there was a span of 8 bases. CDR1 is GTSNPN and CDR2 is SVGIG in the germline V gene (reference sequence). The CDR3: CAWRARDYGYTF. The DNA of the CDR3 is TGTGCCTGGAGGGCGAGGGACTATGGCTACACCTTC. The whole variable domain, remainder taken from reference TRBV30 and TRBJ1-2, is SQTIHQWPATLVQPVGSPLSLECTVEGTSNPNLYWYRQAAGRGLQLLFYSVGIGQISSEVPQNLSASRPQDRQFILSSKKLLLSDSGFYLCAWRARDYGYTFGSGTRLTVV.

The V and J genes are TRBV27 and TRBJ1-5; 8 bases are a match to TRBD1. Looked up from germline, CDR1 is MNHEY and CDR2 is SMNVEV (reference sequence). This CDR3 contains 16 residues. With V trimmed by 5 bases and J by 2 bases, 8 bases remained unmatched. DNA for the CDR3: TGTGCCAGCAGTCCCTGGACAGGGAATGGCAATCAGCCCCAGCATTTT. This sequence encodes CASSPWTGNGNQPQHF.

The CDR3 coding sequence is TGTGCCAGCAGCTCAGGGTTGGCTAACTATGGCTACACCTTC. Protein sequence: CASSSGLANYGYTF. This chain uses TRBV7-9 with TRBJ1-2; TRBD1 might be the D (5 bases). The ends were cut back, 4 bases at V and 0 bases at J, with 9 bases in the middle. CDR1 is SEHNR, CDR2 FQNEAQ, per germline (reference sequence). The CDR3 totals 14 residues.

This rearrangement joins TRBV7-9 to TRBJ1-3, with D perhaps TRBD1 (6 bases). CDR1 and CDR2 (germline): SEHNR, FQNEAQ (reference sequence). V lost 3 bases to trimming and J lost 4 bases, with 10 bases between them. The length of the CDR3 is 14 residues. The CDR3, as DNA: TGTGCCAGCAGCTTCCTACAGGGCGGAAACACCATATATTTT. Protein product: CASSFLQGGNTIYF.